These 29 T cell receptor beta chains were all obtained from the same sample, sequenced in a study of blood T cell repertoires in COVID-19. Sequencing was performed with immunoSEQ multiplex PCR; in TCRdb, only in-frame clones are kept and a portion is missing. This repertoire shows about 200,000 clones, around nine tenths found once; its top ten account for around 7%. The sample consisted of peripheral blood. The receptor source for this set is a man aged 35 to 55 with acute or convalescent COVID-19.

The chain combines TRBV19 with TRBJ2-7, with D possibly TRBD2 on 5 matching bases. The CDR3 has 14 amino acids. V was cut by 3 bases and J by 0 bases, with 9 bases left in between. CDR1 LNHDA and CDR2 SQIVND come from the germline V gene (reference sequence). In DNA form, the CDR3 reads TGTGCCAGTAGTATCTATGGGAGCTCCTACGAGCAGTACTTC. Translating it yields CASSIYGSSYEQYF.

This sequence joins TRBV5-1 and TRBJ1-2; 7 bases agree with TRBD1. The length of the CDR3 is 14 residues. Trimming removed 3 bases from V and 0 bases from J; junction bases left unmatched: 2. From germline, CDR1 is SGHRS and CDR2 YFSETQ. The CDR3 spells CASSWGQTNYGYTF. The CDR3 DNA sequence: TGCGCCAGCAGCTGGGGACAGACTAACTATGGCTACACCTTC.

The chain recombines TRBV14 with TRBJ2-7, with D uncertain. V lost 1 base and J lost 6, with 4 bases in between. CDR1 SGHDN and CDR2 FVKESK come from the germline V gene. The CDR3 consists of 11 residues. CDR3 amino acids: CASSQASEQYF. For the CDR3, the DNA is TGTGCCAGCAGCCAAGCTTCCGAGCAGTACTTC.

V usage is TRBV19 and J usage is TRBJ2-4, with 10 bases matching TRBD1. Trimming removed 7 bases from V and 1 base from J; junction bases left unmatched: 4. This CDR3 comprises 15 residues. Germline assignment: CDR1 LNHDA and CDR2 SQIVND (reference sequence). CDR3 in amino acids: CASMTDRGAKNIQYF. In nucleotides, the CDR3 is TGTGCCAGTATGACGGACAGGGGGGCCAAAAACATTCAGTACTTC.

This clone was seen just once. The V call is TRBV20-1, the J call TRBJ2-3; TRBD2 aligns across 10 bases. V shed 3 bases and J 1 base; nucleotides not matched to a gene: 4. The CDR3 has 15 amino acids. Germline CDR1 DFQATT, CDR2 SNEGSKA (reference sequence). In DNA, the CDR3 is TGCAGTGCTAGTAACCTAGCGGGGGGCACAGATACGCAGTATTTT. The encoded protein is CSASNLAGGTDTQYF.

This chain uses TRBV2 with TRBJ2-2; D might be TRBD2 (5 bases). Germline V gene data show CDR1 as SNHLY and CDR2 as FYNNEI. The CDR3 has 17 residues. Trimming pared 3 bases from V and 5 bases from J, leaving 19 bases between. CDR3 nucleotide sequence: TGTGCCAGCAGTGATCGGCGGGCAGTCGGGTGGACCGGGGAGCTGTTTTTT. Protein product: CASSDRRAVGWTGELFF.

The chain links TRBV7-9 to TRBJ2-1; D is ambiguous. CDR3 length equals 13 residues. V was cut by 3 bases and J by 9 bases, with 12 bases left in between. Germline CDR1 SEHNR, CDR2 FQNEAQ (reference sequence). The CDR3 region has the DNA TGTGCCAGCAGCTTTGGTATAGCCGCTGAGCAGTTCTTC. Translation: CASSFGIAAEQFF.

CDR3 sequence: CASSLSLAGDTQYF. The DNA of the CDR3 is TGTGCCAGCAGCTTGAGCCTAGCGGGGGATACGCAGTATTTT. The V call is TRBV5-4, the J call TRBJ2-3; 9 bases fit TRBD2. CDR1 and CDR2 from the germline V gene are SGHNT and YYREEE (reference sequence). The CDR3 extends over 14 amino acids. V lost 1 base and J lost 6; bases outside the gene matches: 3. The full variable domain, in which reference TRBV5-4 and TRBJ2-3 provide the parts outside the CDR3, is ETGVTQSPTHLIKTRGQQVTLRCSSQSGHNTVSWYQQALGQGPQFIFQYYREEENGRGNFPPRFSGLQFPNYSSELNVNALELDDSALYLCASSLSLAGDTQYFGPGTRLTVL.

J is TRBJ1-2 and V is TRBV5-4; 9 bases are shared with TRBD1. The junction had 13 bases not matched to a gene; V was cut back by 3 bases and J by 4 bases. This CDR3 has 17 residues. Germline CDR1 and CDR2: SGHNT and YYREEE (reference sequence). The CDR3 DNA is TGTGCCAGCAGCTCCGGGACAGGGAGATATTCGTCCTATGGCTACACCTTC. Protein: CASSSGTGRYSSYGYTF.

The chain carries TRBV10-1 and TRBJ1-1; D gene unclear. Germline V gene lookup returns CDR1 WNHNN and CDR2 SYGVQD (reference sequence). The CDR3 loop spans 12 amino acids. Between the trimmed V and J ends, which lost 11 bases and 1 base, there was a span of 11 bases. This CDR3 is CACPVWNTEAFF. CDR3 DNA: TGCGCCTGTCCCGTGTGGAACACTGAAGCTTTCTTT.

The V call is TRBV5-1, the J call TRBJ2-3, with D uncertain. The CDR3 runs to 15 residues. Germline V CDR1 and CDR2: SGHRS, YFSETQ. V was cut by 0 bases and J by 0 bases, with 8 bases left in between. The CDR3 DNA follows: TGCGCCAGCAGCTTGGCCACAGAGAGCACAGATACGCAGTATTTT. It encodes CASSLATESTDTQYF.

The chain carries TRBV5-1 and TRBJ2-6; D may be TRBD1 (6 bases). The CDR3 runs 16 residues. Trimming pared 3 bases from V and 3 bases from J, leaving 13 bases between. The V gene's germline CDR1 is SGHRS and CDR2 YFSETQ. CDR3 coding DNA: TGCGCCAGCAGCTGGGACACCCCCAATGGGGCCAACGTCCTGACTTTC. This encodes CASSWDTPNGANVLTF.

The sample holds one count of this clone. The rearrangement uses TRBV11-3 and TRBJ2-2, with no clear D. The germline V gene encodes CDR1 SGHNT and CDR2 YENEEA. The CDR3 sequence is 13 residues long. Trimming cost V 8 bases and J 1 base, with 8 bases left between them. In DNA, the CDR3 is TGTGCCAGCGAGAGACAGAACACCGGGGAGCTGTTTTTT. Translating gives CASERQNTGELFF.

The V and J genes are TRBV4-2 and TRBJ2-3; TRBD2 might be the D (7 bases). The germline V gene encodes CDR1 LGHNA and CDR2 YNFKEQ. The CDR3 is made up of 17 amino acids. Between the trimmed V and J ends, which lost 1 base and 6 bases, there was a span of 20 bases. The chain's CDR3 is CASSQVPQAGARDTQYF. CDR3 DNA sequence: TGTGCCAGCAGCCAAGTTCCCCAGGCGGGGGCGAGGGATACGCAGTATTTT.

The J gene is TRBJ2-3, the V gene TRBV5-6, with 8 bases matching TRBD1. Per the germline V gene, CDR1 is SGHDT and CDR2 is YYEEEE. The junction had 7 bases not matched to a gene; V was cut back by 0 bases and J by 1 base. The CDR3 sequence is 17 residues long. The CDR3 DNA sequence: TGTGCCAGCAGCTTGGTGGCACAGGGGGTGCGCACAGATACGCAGTATTTT. The encoded protein is CASSLVAQGVRTDTQYF.

This chain joins TRBV7-2 and TRBJ1-5; weak D call: TRBD1 (5 bases). Germline CDR1 and CDR2: SGHTA and FQGNSA. This CDR3 contains 13 residues. V was cut by 3 bases and J by 4 bases, with 7 bases left in between. CDR3 DNA sequence: TGTGCCAGCAGCTTCGCAGGGAATCAGCCCCAGCATTTT. It yields the protein CASSFAGNQPQHF.

This rearrangement joins TRBV7-8 to TRBJ2-3, with a weak D call TRBD1 (6 bases). The CDR3 is 14 residues long. Deletions cut 5 bases from V and 5 bases from J, with 14 bases between. Germline V gives CDR1 SGHVS, CDR2 FQNEAQ. Here the CDR3 DNA reads TGTGCCAGCAGCGGGGGCCCTTGGGGAGATACGCAGTATTTT. It yields the protein CASSGGPWGDTQYF.

The rearrangement joins TRBV6-5 to TRBJ1-1; 9 nucleotides agree with TRBD1. This CDR3 has 14 residues. Germline V lookup: CDR1 MNHEY, CDR2 SVGAGI. V shed 7 bases, J shed 5 bases, and the junction held 8 bases outside the gene matches. In DNA, the CDR3 is TGTGCCAGCATCAAACAGGGGGCTGGGACTGAAGCTTTCTTT. Residues: CASIKQGAGTEAFF.

The chain couples TRBV6-5 to TRBJ1-1, with 7 bases fitting TRBD1. The CDR3 spans 15 residues. Germline CDR1 MNHEY, CDR2 SVGAGI. V trimming: 6 bases; J trimming: 4 bases; junction bases outside the gene matches: 11. The CDR3 protein is CASRGDRVRGTEAFF. CDR3 coding DNA: TGTGCCAGCAGGGGAGACAGGGTGAGGGGCACTGAAGCTTTCTTT.

This clone was seen just once. The chain couples TRBV2 to TRBJ2-7; D might be TRBD1 (6 bases). The CDR3 runs to 15 residues. CDR1 is SNHLY, CDR2 FYNNEI, per germline. Trimming stripped 1 base from V and 2 bases from J, with 12 bases between. The CDR3 sequence: CASSEGITGPYEQYF. CDR3 bases: TGTGCCAGCAGTGAAGGGATAACAGGGCCCTACGAGCAGTACTTC.

J is TRBJ2-2 and V is TRBV7-6, with TRBD1 identical over 7 bases. The CDR3 spans 17 residues. CDR1 and CDR2 (germline): SGHVS, FNYEAQ. With 4 bases clipped from V and 1 base from J, the junction kept 9 bases outside the gene matches. The DNA of the CDR3 is TGTGCCAGCAGCTCGTCAGCCCCAGGGGGGAACACCGGGGAGCTGTTTTTT. Its protein product is CASSSSAPGGNTGELFF.

CDR3 residues: CASSEDARGWNQPQHF. CDR3 coding DNA: TGTGCCAGCAGTGAGGATGCCCGGGGATGGAATCAGCCCCAGCATTTT. The J gene is TRBJ1-5, the V gene TRBV6-1; D remains unclear. The V end lost 3 bases, the J end lost 4 bases, and 16 bases lay between the germline ends. The length of the CDR3 is 16 residues. Germline V gives CDR1 MNHNS, CDR2 SASEGT.

The rearrangement joins TRBV21-1 to TRBJ1-5. TRBV21-1 is a documented pseudogene. The CDR3 has 17 amino acids. This CDR3 reads CASSKDPGACGNQPQHF. CDR3 sequence (DNA): TGTGCCAGCAGCAAAGATCCGGGTGCCTGTGGCAATCAGCCCCAGCATTTT.

V usage is TRBV7-6 and J usage is TRBJ2-1, with TRBD2 matching over 9 bases. CDR3 length: 16 amino acids. The ends lost 3 bases at V and 3 bases at J; junction bases unmatched: 6. Germline loops: CDR1 SGHVS, CDR2 FNYEAQ. The CDR3 reads CASSLAGTSLYNEQFF. The DNA for the CDR3 is TGTGCCAGCAGCTTGGCCGGGACTAGCCTCTACAATGAGCAGTTCTTC.

The CDR3 spells CASSDIGGYNQPQHF. The CDR3 DNA reads as TGTGCCAGCAGTGATATCGGAGGGTACAATCAGCCCCAGCATTTT. The rearrangement joins TRBV6-1 to TRBJ1-5; D is uncertain. The germline V gene encodes CDR1 MNHNS and CDR2 SASEGT. The CDR3 loop spans 15 amino acids. Trimming pared 3 bases from V and 3 bases from J, leaving 12 bases between.

This chain connects TRBV27 to TRBJ1-6; D remains unclear. Germline CDR1 is MNHEY and CDR2 is SMNVEV (reference sequence). This CDR3 has 16 residues. V was clipped by 1 base and J by 0 bases, with 7 bases between them. Here the CDR3 reads CASSLWESSYNSPLHF. CDR3 sequence (DNA): TGTGCCAGCAGTTTATGGGAGAGCTCCTATAATTCACCCCTCCACTTT.

This chain uses TRBV7-9 with TRBJ1-2; 8 nucleotides agree with TRBD1. After removal of 4 bases from V and 7 bases from J, the junction contained 11 bases not matched to a gene. Germline CDR1 is SEHNR and CDR2 is FQNEAQ (reference sequence). The CDR3 length is 15 residues. CDR3 sequence reads: CASSYLSQGAGGYTF. The DNA for the CDR3 is TGTGCCAGCAGCTACCTCTCCCAGGGGGCGGGTGGCTACACCTTC.

The rearrangement joins TRBV5-6 to TRBJ2-5, with 9 bases fitting TRBD1. After removal of 0 bases from V and 8 bases from J, the junction contained 8 bases not matched to a gene. Germline CDR1 and CDR2: SGHDT and YYEEEE. This CDR3 is 15 amino acids long. The CDR3 DNA is TGTGCCAGCAGCTTGGCGACAGGGGGGCTTTCAACCCAGTACTTC. Its translation: CASSLATGGLSTQYF.

This clone was seen more than once but under ten times. The chain recombines TRBV30 with TRBJ2-3; D call uncertain. The germline V gene has CDR1 GTSNPN and CDR2 SVGIG (reference sequence). The CDR3 runs to 12 residues. The V and J ends lost 1 base and 2 bases respectively, with 4 bases between them. Written as DNA, the CDR3 is TGTGCCTGGAGTGACACCACAGATACGCAGTATTTT. Residues: CAWSDTTDTQYF. Full variable domain (missing parts from reference TRBV30 and TRBJ2-3): SQTIHQWPATLVQPVGSPLSLECTVEGTSNPNLYWYRQAAGRGLQLLFYSVGIGQISSEVPQNLSASRPQDRQFILSSKKLLLSDSGFYLCAWSDTTDTQYFGPGTRLTVL.